This record looks at one T cell receptor (beta chain) sequence and its context. The antigen is undetermined. The sample originates from a study of cytomegalovirus exposure and HLA in healthy donors. Study-level findings and limits: Specificity for CMV antigens was confirmed in vitro for a few of the CMV-associated chains.

Primers: 60 Vbeta forward and 13 Jbeta reverse. Clones were read by immunoSEQ multiplex PCR, and TCRdb kept only the in-frame ones, dropping some. Among under 110,000 clones, under 80% were seen once, and the ten largest hold 3.5% to 4%. CDR1 is SGHNT, CDR2 YYREEE, per germline (reference sequence). This CDR3 is 17 amino acids long. The V gene end was trimmed by 0 bases and the J gene end by 2 bases; junction bases not matched to a gene: 5. This sequence was found in a man in his sixties in good health and CMV-seronegative. This chain connects TRBV5-4 to TRBJ2-2, with 9 nucleotides matching TRBD1. The sequencing sample was made of PBMCs. The CDR3 loop reads CASSLGGGQGNTGELFF. CDR3 DNA sequence: TGTGCCAGCAGCTTGGGGGGGGGACAGGGAAACACCGGGGAGCTGTTTTTT.